These T cell receptor beta chains were read from a single sample in a study of T cells after yellow fever vaccination. TCRdb fed the 5' RACE reads into MiXCR, producing one record per CDR3 protein. Here the sample spans a few hundred thousand distinct CDR3 sequences, around 4.1% being singletons. The sequenced sample was PBMCs, obtained 5 days after the yellow fever booster vaccination. Receptor source: a young man who received the YFV17D yellow fever vaccine. CDR3s include the opening cysteine and the closing phenylalanine or tryptophan. D genes are given only for firm matches. The size of a clone is reported for some rows only, either as once, few or many, or as a class for expanded clones.

CDR3aa: CASSPPGTGTTGANVLTF; CDR3nt: TGTGCCAGCAGCCCGCCCGGGACAGGGACGACTGGGGCCAACGTCCTGACTTTC; len: 18; d_gene: TRBD1; j_gene: TRBJ2-6; abundance: few; v_gene: TRBV5-4
CDR3aa: CASSWGGGTGSEKLFF; CDR3nt: TGTGCCAGCAGCTGGGGCGGTGGGACGGGGAGTGAAAAACTGTTTTTT; len: 16; d_gene: NA; j_gene: TRBJ1-4; abundance: few; v_gene: TRBV5-4
CDR3aa: CASSLTGGRNQPQHF; CDR3nt: TGTGCCAGCAGTCTTACAGGGGGCCGCAATCAGCCCCAGCATTTT; len: 15; d_gene: TRBD1; j_gene: TRBJ1-5; abundance: many; v_gene: TRBV12-3/TRBV12-4
CDR3aa: CASSQDPPGHRTTQYF; CDR3nt: TGCGCCAGCAGCCAAGACCCCCCGGGACACCGGACGACCCAGTACTTC; len: 16; d_gene: NA; j_gene: TRBJ2-5; abundance: NA; v_gene: TRBV4-3
CDR3aa: CASSWVSGNTIYF; CDR3nt: TGTGCCAGCAGTTGGGTCTCTGGAAACACCATATATTTT; len: 13; d_gene: NA; j_gene: TRBJ1-3; abundance: NA; v_gene: TRBV28
CDR3aa: CASSLWAGGNEQFF; CDR3nt: TGTGCCAGCAGCTTATGGGCAGGGGGCAATGAGCAGTTCTTC; len: 14; d_gene: TRBD1; j_gene: TRBJ2-1; abundance: many; v_gene: TRBV7-3
CDR3aa: CASSLVVGLAVGTDTQYF; CDR3nt: TGTGCCAGCAGCTTAGTAGTGGGGCTAGCGGTAGGCACAGATACGCAGTATTTT; len: 18; d_gene: TRBD2; j_gene: TRBJ2-3; abundance: many; v_gene: TRBV7-6
CDR3aa: CASSLYPGGFNSPLHF; CDR3nt: TGTGCCAGCAGTTTGTACCCGGGGGGATTTAATTCACCCCTCCACTTT; len: 16; d_gene: NA; j_gene: TRBJ1-6; abundance: many; v_gene: TRBV12-3/TRBV12-4
CDR3aa: CAISESGGDQETQYF; CDR3nt: TGTGCCATCAGTGAGAGCGGGGGGGACCAAGAGACCCAGTACTTC; len: 15; d_gene: TRBD2; j_gene: TRBJ2-5; abundance: few; v_gene: TRBV10-3
CDR3aa: CAILREYQETQYF; CDR3nt: TGTGCCATTCTCAGGGAGTACCAAGAGACCCAGTACTTC; len: 13; d_gene: NA; j_gene: TRBJ2-5; abundance: many; v_gene: TRBV10-3
CDR3aa: CASSDRGQGKFF; CDR3nt: TGTGCCAGCAGTGACCGAGGACAGGGGAAGTTCTTC; len: 12; d_gene: TRBD1; j_gene: TRBJ2-1; abundance: many; v_gene: TRBV25-1
CDR3aa: CASSQVGGQGAGNTIYF; CDR3nt: TGTGCCAGCAGCCAAGTCGGCGGACAGGGGGCTGGAAACACCATATATTTT; len: 17; d_gene: TRBD1; j_gene: TRBJ1-3; abundance: many; v_gene: TRBV14
CDR3aa: CASSFWRGANEQFF; CDR3nt: TGTGCCAGCAGTTTCTGGCGGGGGGCGAATGAGCAGTTCTTC; len: 14; d_gene: TRBD2; j_gene: TRBJ2-1; abundance: few; v_gene: TRBV12-3/TRBV12-4
CDR3aa: CASSPPSTPEYF; CDR3nt: TGTGCCAGCAGCCCACCCTCCACCCCGGAGTATTTT; len: 12; d_gene: NA; j_gene: TRBJ2-3; abundance: NA; v_gene: TRBV12-3/TRBV12-4
CDR3aa: CASSTPGQANTGELFF; CDR3nt: TGCGCCAGCAGCACCCCGGGACAAGCGAACACCGGGGAGCTGTTTTTT; len: 16; d_gene: NA; j_gene: TRBJ2-2; abundance: NA; v_gene: TRBV5-1
CDR3aa: CASSRTMGGNTIYF; CDR3nt: TGTGCCAGCAGCCGGACAATGGGGGGAAACACCATATATTTT; len: 14; d_gene: NA; j_gene: TRBJ1-3; abundance: few; v_gene: TRBV5-4
CDR3aa: CASSLPGRWSPLHF; CDR3nt: TGCGCCAGCAGCCTTCCAGGAAGGTGGTCACCCCTCCACTTT; len: 14; d_gene: NA; j_gene: TRBJ1-6; abundance: few; v_gene: TRBV5-1
CDR3aa: CASSLGGLVETQYF; CDR3nt: TGTGCCAGCAGCTTAGGGGGACTAGTAGAGACCCAGTACTTC; len: 14; d_gene: TRBD2; j_gene: TRBJ2-5; abundance: NA; v_gene: TRBV7-8
CDR3aa: CASASGGVSYEQYF; CDR3nt: TGTGCCAGCGCCAGCGGGGGGGTCTCCTACGAGCAGTACTTC; len: 14; d_gene: TRBD2; j_gene: TRBJ2-7; abundance: few; v_gene: TRBV6-2/TRBV6-3
CDR3aa: CASTVRHYKETQYF; CDR3nt: TGTGCCAGCACCGTGAGACACTACAAAGAGACCCAGTACTTC; len: 14; d_gene: NA; j_gene: TRBJ2-5; abundance: many; v_gene: TRBV11-2
CDR3aa: CASSTPQRGGPGANVLTF; CDR3nt: TGTGCCAGCAGCACCCCACAGCGGGGGGGCCCTGGGGCCAACGTCCTGACTTTC; len: 18; d_gene: TRBD2; j_gene: TRBJ2-6; abundance: many; v_gene: TRBV9
CDR3aa: CASSADRVHGYTF; CDR3nt: TGTGCCAGCAGCGCGGACAGGGTACATGGCTACACCTTC; len: 13; d_gene: TRBD1; j_gene: TRBJ1-2; abundance: NA; v_gene: TRBV6-1
CDR3aa: CASSSGPSAETQYF; CDR3nt: TGTGCCAGCAGCTCGGGACCTTCTGCAGAGACCCAGTACTTC; len: 14; d_gene: NA; j_gene: TRBJ2-5; abundance: few; v_gene: TRBV11-3
CDR3aa: CASSYGFSYEQYF; CDR3nt: TGTGCCAGCAGTTACGGGTTTTCCTACGAGCAGTACTTC; len: 13; d_gene: NA; j_gene: TRBJ2-7; abundance: NA; v_gene: TRBV6-5
CDR3aa: CASSEGRWTGYGYTF; CDR3nt: TGTGCCAGCAGTGAAGGAAGATGGACAGGCTATGGCTACACCTTC; len: 15; d_gene: TRBD1; j_gene: TRBJ1-2; abundance: many; v_gene: TRBV6-1
CDR3aa: CASSFGSRVEQYF; CDR3nt: TGTGCCAGCAGTTTTGGGTCGAGGGTCGAGCAGTACTTC; len: 13; d_gene: NA; j_gene: TRBJ2-7; abundance: many; v_gene: TRBV12-3/TRBV12-4
CDR3aa: CASSFRLGRLDEQFF; CDR3nt: TGTGCCAGCAGCTTCCGTCTGGGTCGCTTGGATGAGCAGTTCTTC; len: 15; d_gene: NA; j_gene: TRBJ2-1; abundance: NA; v_gene: TRBV7-6
CDR3aa: CASTRDRERGYTF; CDR3nt: TGTGCCAGCACTAGGGACAGGGAACGGGGCTACACCTTC; len: 13; d_gene: TRBD1; j_gene: TRBJ1-2; abundance: NA; v_gene: TRBV6-5
CDR3aa: CASSQGTSGGLEQFF; CDR3nt: TGTGCCAGCAGCCAAGGGACTAGCGGGGGTCTTGAGCAGTTCTTC; len: 15; d_gene: TRBD2; j_gene: TRBJ2-1; abundance: many; v_gene: TRBV4-2
CDR3aa: CASSALVPSEGWQFF; CDR3nt: TGTGCCAGCAGTGCCTTGGTCCCCAGCGAGGGTTGGCAGTTCTTC; len: 15; d_gene: NA; j_gene: TRBJ2-1; abundance: few; v_gene: TRBV27
CDR3aa: CATSDPAGGRGNIQYF; CDR3nt: TGTGCCACCAGTGATCCGGCGGGGGGCAGGGGAAACATTCAGTACTTC; len: 16; d_gene: TRBD2; j_gene: TRBJ2-4; abundance: many; v_gene: TRBV24-1
CDR3aa: CASGRESGASYMNTEAFF; CDR3nt: TGTGCCAGCGGTCGCGAATCAGGGGCCTCCTACATGAACACTGAAGCTTTCTTT; len: 18; d_gene: NA; j_gene: TRBJ1-1; abundance: few; v_gene: TRBV6-5
CDR3aa: CSASDPGKEAGELFF; CDR3nt: TGCAGTGCTAGTGATCCGGGAAAGGAGGCCGGGGAGCTGTTTTTT; len: 15; d_gene: NA; j_gene: TRBJ2-2; abundance: many; v_gene: TRBV20-1
CDR3aa: CASRIPGVVNYGYTF; CDR3nt: TGTGCCAGCAGGATACCAGGAGTAGTAAACTATGGCTACACCTTC; len: 15; d_gene: NA; j_gene: TRBJ1-2; abundance: NA; v_gene: TRBV28
CDR3aa: CASSAHRGSTNEKLFF; CDR3nt: TGTGCCAGCAGCGCGCACAGGGGTTCAACTAATGAAAAACTGTTTTTT; len: 16; d_gene: TRBD1; j_gene: TRBJ1-4; abundance: few; v_gene: TRBV7-2
CDR3aa: CASSQTHSNQPQHF; CDR3nt: TGTGCCAGCAGCCAAACACATAGCAATCAGCCCCAGCATTTT; len: 14; d_gene: NA; j_gene: TRBJ1-5; abundance: many; v_gene: TRBV2
CDR3aa: CASSIQGASYTF; CDR3nt: TGCGCCAGCAGCATCCAGGGGGCGAGCTACACCTTC; len: 12; d_gene: TRBD1; j_gene: TRBJ1-2; abundance: few; v_gene: TRBV5-1
CDR3aa: CASSLAGGAPNYGYTF; CDR3nt: TGTGCCAGCAGCTTGGCGGGGGGGGCACCTAACTATGGCTACACCTTC; len: 16; d_gene: NA; j_gene: TRBJ1-2; abundance: many; v_gene: TRBV7-9
CDR3aa: CASSKRGTANTGELFF; CDR3nt: TGTGCCAGTAGTAAACGCGGGACAGCTAACACCGGGGAGCTGTTTTTT; len: 16; d_gene: NA; j_gene: TRBJ2-2; abundance: few; v_gene: TRBV19
CDR3aa: CASSISTGAGTGELFF; CDR3nt: TGTGCCAGCAGCATCTCGACAGGGGCCGGGACCGGGGAGCTGTTTTTT; len: 16; d_gene: TRBD1; j_gene: TRBJ2-2; abundance: NA; v_gene: TRBV7-9
CDR3aa: CAFNPAAGLETQYF; CDR3nt: TGTGCCTTCAACCCAGCTGCAGGGCTGGAGACCCAGTACTTC; len: 14; d_gene: NA; j_gene: TRBJ2-5; abundance: few; v_gene: TRBV5-4
CDR3aa: CASSQEGGGHTDTQYF; CDR3nt: TGTGCCAGCAGCCAAGAGGGCGGGGGGCACACAGATACGCAGTATTTT; len: 16; d_gene: TRBD2; j_gene: TRBJ2-3; abundance: many; v_gene: TRBV3-1